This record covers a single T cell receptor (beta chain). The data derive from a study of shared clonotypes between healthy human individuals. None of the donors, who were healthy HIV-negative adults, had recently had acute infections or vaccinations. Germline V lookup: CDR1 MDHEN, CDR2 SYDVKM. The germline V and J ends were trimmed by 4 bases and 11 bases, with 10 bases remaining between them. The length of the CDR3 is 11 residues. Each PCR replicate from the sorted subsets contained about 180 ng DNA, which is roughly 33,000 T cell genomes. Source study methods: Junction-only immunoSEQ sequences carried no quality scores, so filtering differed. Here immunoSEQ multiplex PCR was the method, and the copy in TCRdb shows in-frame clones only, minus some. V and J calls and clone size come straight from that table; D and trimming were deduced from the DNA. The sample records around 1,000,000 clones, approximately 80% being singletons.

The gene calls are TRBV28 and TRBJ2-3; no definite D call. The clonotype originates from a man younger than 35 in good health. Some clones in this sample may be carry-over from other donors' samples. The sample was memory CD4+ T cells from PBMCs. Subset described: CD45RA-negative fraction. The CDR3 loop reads CASSSPRLQYF. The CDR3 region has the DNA TGTGCCAGCAGTTCCCCTAGGTTGCAGTATTTT. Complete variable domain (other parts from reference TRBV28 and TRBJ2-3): DVKVTQSSRYLVKRTGEKVFLECVQDMDHENMFWYRQDPGLGLRLIYFSYDVKMKEKGDIPEGYSVSREKKERFSLILESASTNQTSMYLCASSSPRLQYFGPGTRLTVL.